This T cell receptor (beta chain) was profiled in a study of vaccination and CD4 T cells after COVID-19. In germline, CDR1 is LGHNA, CDR2 YNFKEQ. V shed 0 bases and J shed 1 base, with 9 bases lying between them. CDR3 size: 15 residues. The sample's treatment: approximately 10-day PBMC culture with coronavirus spike peptide pools or control peptides (ViraFEST assay). Ahead of the COVID-19 pandemic (2011-2018), the CD4+ T cells of the unexposed donor were collected. This clonotype was seen a handful of times. Its specificity is unknown. Cultured CD4+ T-cell DNA underwent Oncomine TCR Beta short-read sequencing. Scientists extracted genomic DNA from CD4+ T cells grown in culture. TCRdb called the PCR reads again in MiXCR, with one record for every CDR3 protein. The sample contains fewer than 7,000 distinct CDR3 sequences, roughly a third of which appear only once.

V gene TRBV4-2 combines with J gene TRBJ1-1; D not certain. This sequence was found in a human donor in good health. The sequenced sample was CD4+ T cells from blood, cultured in vitro. CDR3 in amino acids: CASSQEVQRNTEAFF. Here the CDR3 DNA reads TGTGCCAGCAGCCAAGAGGTACAGCGGAACACTGAAGCTTTCTTT.